The text below deals with one T cell receptor beta chain. J gave up 0 bases and V 3 bases, and 6 bases lay outside the gene matches. Germline CDR1 reads LNHDA; CDR2 reads SQIVND (reference sequence). The CDR3 has 16 amino acids. The data originate from a study of OX40 agonist ivuxolimab in advanced cancers. Repertoires were generated with immunoSEQ multiplex PCR, while TCRdb's copy carries only in-frame clones and drops some. The sample gives 96,000 or so clones, about 90% of which show up once; around 1.5% is in the top ten. The chain is built from TRBV19 and TRBJ2-3; 7 nucleotides match TRBD2. The input for sequencing was CD4+ or CD8+ T cells sorted from blood, taken in a trial of the OX40 agonist ivuxolimab. The clonotype comes from an adult with an advanced solid tumor such as melanoma, head and neck, liver or kidney cancer. The CDR3 DNA reads as TGTGCCAGTAGTATGCAGCGGGACTTGAGCACAGATACGCAGTATTTT. This encodes CASSMQRDLSTDTQYF.